This T cell receptor (beta chain) emerged from a study of identical twins. The CDR3 loop spans 15 amino acids. The V gene lost 0 bases and the J gene lost 6 bases, with 15 bases spanning the gap. Per the germline V gene, CDR1 is LGHDT and CDR2 is YNNKEL (reference sequence). Healthy Caucasians made up all donors. About this clonotype: The antigen is undetermined.

General study results and limits: Beta out-of-frame sequences showed weaker excess sharing between twins. There were fewer insertions in abundant cord blood beta clonotypes, but memory repertoires showed no such pattern.

A universal primer site came from template switching; cDNA carried unique molecular identifiers. TCRdb reanalysed the 5' RACE reads using MiXCR and keeps one entry per CDR3 protein. The profile covers around 450,000 distinct CDR3 sequences, with 14% appearing a single time and 0.52% taken by the ten largest. These same records also appear under a second study, on yellow fever vaccine responses in identical twins.

The material sequenced was CD4+ T cells sorted from blood. The TCR comes from a woman between 18 and 29 years old in good health. This chain joins TRBV3-1 and TRBJ2-7; the D is unclear. The CDR3, as DNA: TGTGCCAGCAGCCAAGATTTAACCGCCGATGGCGAGCAGTACTTC. It encodes CASSQDLTADGEQYF.